A single sample gave rise to the 27 T cell receptor beta chains below, sequenced in a study of T cell responses to AZD1222 COVID-19 vaccine (dated by TCRdb to about 2021). Library preparation used the immunoSEQ multiplex PCR assay. TCRdb's version of the immuneACCESS table is confined to in-frame rearrangements and falls short of the full clone set. An unresolved V gene accounts for under half of the shortfall where checked; the remainder is of unknown origin. The sample contains around 180,000 clones, around 93% of them found a single time. The top ten constitute roughly 9.2% of the sample. The sample's time point label is to be understood as: baseline before first vaccination. The source material was peripheral blood, sampled on day 0 of AZD1222 vaccination. Receptors originate from an adult in good health.

The genes are TRBV15 and TRBJ2-1; D is undetermined. This CDR3 contains 13 residues. Trimming stripped 7 bases from V and 7 bases from J, with 14 bases between. Looked up from germline, CDR1 is LNHNV and CDR2 is YYDKDF (reference sequence). The CDR3 sequence is CATTDLTPNEQFF. The CDR3 bases are TGTGCCACCACCGATTTGACCCCTAATGAGCAGTTCTTC.

The genes are TRBV6-2 or TRBV6-3 and TRBJ2-7; D remains ambiguous. V shed 5 bases and J shed 5 bases, with 13 bases lying between them. Germline V lookup: CDR1 MNHEY, CDR2 SVGEGT. The CDR3 has 13 amino acids. DNA for the CDR3: TGTGCCAGCAGTGATAGTCGTGGCCACGAGCAGTACTTC. It translates to CASSDSRGHEQYF.

The CDR3 is CASSPPGPGTSRGTEAFF. For the CDR3, the DNA is TGTGCCAGCAGCCCCCCCGGGCCAGGAACTTCGCGGGGCACTGAAGCTTTCTTT. This chain uses TRBV28 with TRBJ1-1, with no clear D. Germline assignment: CDR1 MDHEN and CDR2 SYDVKM. The CDR3 length is 18 residues. Trimming shortened V by 6 bases and J by 4 bases, and 27 bases separated the two germline ends. Full variable domain (outside the CDR3, taken from reference TRBV28 and TRBJ1-1): DVKVTQSSRYLVKRTGEKVFLECVQDMDHENMFWYRQDPGLGLRLIYFSYDVKMKEKGDIPEGYSVSREKKERFSLILESASTNQTSMYLCASSPPGPGTSRGTEAFFGQGTRLTVV.

The chain employs TRBV5-6 and TRBJ2-7, with D hard to call. CDR1 is SGHDT, CDR2 YYEEEE, per germline. The CDR3 totals 12 residues. Deletions cut 4 bases from V and 5 bases from J, with 10 bases between. The CDR3 is CASSPSRDEQYF. The DNA for the CDR3 is TGTGCCAGCAGCCCCAGCCGAGACGAGCAGTACTTC.

The chain employs TRBV10-2 and TRBJ1-2, with 9 bases lining up with TRBD1. This CDR3 has 17 amino acids. Germline V CDR1 and CDR2: WSHSY, SAAADI. Germline trimming cut 2 bases from V and 5 bases from J; bases unmatched to any gene: 12. CDR3 nucleotides: TGCGCCAGCAGTGAGACGACAGGGGGATGGTCTAGGTATGGCTACACCTTC. Encoded protein: CASSETTGGWSRYGYTF.

The CDR3 region is CASRPPGNYGYTF. The DNA for the CDR3 is TGTGCCAGCAGACCCCCGGGGAACTATGGCTACACCTTC. The chain carries TRBV7-2 and TRBJ1-2; D gene unclear. Germline assignment: CDR1 SGHTA and CDR2 FQGNSA. The CDR3 is 13 amino acids. The germline V and J ends were trimmed by 6 bases and 2 bases, with 10 bases remaining between them.

This clone was seen a single time. The chain uses TRBV6-5 and TRBJ1-1; 7 bases fit TRBD1. The CDR3 runs to 14 residues. Germline CDR1 MNHEY, CDR2 SVGAGI. The J segment lost 4 bases and the V segment lost 6 bases, leaving 8 bases of the junction unmatched. CDR3: CASRPDRAGTEAFF. The CDR3 nucleotides read TGTGCCAGCAGACCCGACAGGGCCGGCACTGAAGCTTTCTTT.

This chain connects TRBV7-2 to TRBJ1-2; D gene ambiguous. The CDR3 loop spans 12 amino acids. Trimming removed 3 bases at V and 7 bases at J, with 9 bases between. In germline, CDR1 is SGHTA, CDR2 FQGNSA. This CDR3 is CASSLETRGYTF. The CDR3 DNA is TGTGCCAGCAGCTTGGAGACGCGTGGCTACACCTTC.

The sample holds one count of this clone. The chain recombines TRBV18 with TRBJ1-4; D remains unclear. The ends were cut back, 3 bases at V and 8 bases at J, with 16 bases in the middle. This CDR3 region has 15 residues. Germline CDR1 is KGHSH and CDR2 is LQKENI. Here the CDR3 DNA reads TGTGCCAGCTCACCTCAAACCGGTGCTCTGGAAAAACTGTTTTTT. It yields the protein CASSPQTGALEKLFF.

The chain uses TRBV7-9 and TRBJ1-1; 8 bases agree with TRBD1. CDR3 length: 16 amino acids. CDR1 SEHNR and CDR2 FQNEAQ come from the germline V gene (reference sequence). The J segment lost 0 bases and the V segment lost 3 bases, leaving 6 bases of the junction unmatched. This CDR3 reads CASSFTPGQVNTEAFF. The DNA for the CDR3 is TGTGCCAGCAGCTTTACACCGGGACAGGTGAACACTGAAGCTTTCTTT.

This chain uses TRBV7-9 with TRBJ2-7, with unresolved D. Trimming stripped 1 base from V and 3 bases from J, with 10 bases between. The CDR3 is made up of 14 amino acids. Germline assignment: CDR1 SEHNR and CDR2 FQNEAQ (reference sequence). As DNA, the CDR3 is TGTGCCAGCAGCTTAGAGGGTTATTACTACGAGCAGTACTTC. It codes for CASSLEGYYYEQYF.

V is TRBV7-9 and J is TRBJ2-1; TRBD1 is a possible D gene (5 bases). Germline CDR1 reads SEHNR; CDR2 reads FQNEAQ (reference sequence). Trimming took off 5 bases at V and 5 bases at J, with 10 bases between the two ends. The CDR3 has 13 residues. In nucleotides, the CDR3 is TGTGCCAGCAGCCCAGGGCGAAACAATGAGCAGTTCTTC. This gives the protein CASSPGRNNEQFF.

The chain is built from TRBV25-1 and TRBJ2-1; D is ambiguous. Germline-derived CDR1 and CDR2 are MGHDK and SYGVNS. The CDR3 covers 16 residues. The V end lost 0 bases, the J end lost 0 bases, and 9 bases lay between the germline ends. Written as DNA, the CDR3 is TGTGCCAGCAGTGAATATTTTGCAGGCTCCTACAATGAGCAGTTCTTC. Translation gives CASSEYFAGSYNEQFF.

The rearrangement joins TRBV4-1 to TRBJ2-5, with no clear D. The ends were cut back, 1 base at V and 5 bases at J, with 8 bases in the middle. The CDR3 is 13 amino acids. The germline V gene encodes CDR1 MGHRA and CDR2 YSYEKL. In nucleotides, the CDR3 is TGCGCCAGCAGCCAAGGGGGTTGGGAGACCCAGTACTTC. Its protein is CASSQGGWETQYF.

The CDR3 DNA reads as TGCGCCAGCAGCTTGGCAGGGGTAGGGTCCTACGAGCAGTACTTC. It yields the protein CASSLAGVGSYEQYF. The chain carries TRBV5-1 and TRBJ2-7, with D tentatively TRBD1 (6 bases). Germline V gives CDR1 SGHRS, CDR2 YFSETQ. Deletions cut 0 bases from V and 1 base from J, with 11 bases between. The CDR3 is 15 residues long.

This rearrangement joins TRBV27 to TRBJ1-5; D is ambiguous. CDR1 is MNHEY and CDR2 is SMNVEV in the germline V gene (reference sequence). V was cut by 5 bases and J by 4 bases, with 9 bases left in between. The CDR3 contains 13 residues. CDR3 in DNA: TGTGCCAGCAGTGAACGGAGAAATCAGCCCCAGCATTTT. It translates to CASSERRNQPQHF.

This chain joins TRBV28 and TRBJ2-1; D might be TRBD2 (7 bases). CDR1 and CDR2 (germline): MDHEN, SYDVKM. The CDR3 covers 15 residues. V shed 6 bases and J shed 4 bases, with 16 bases lying between them. The CDR3 spells CASRPGGGAYNEQFF. CDR3 bases: TGTGCCAGCAGACCAGGTGGGGGGGCTTACAATGAGCAGTTCTTC.

The chain joins TRBV6-5 to TRBJ2-1, with no clear D. There are 11 residues in the CDR3. Trimming stripped 6 bases from V and 8 bases from J, with 8 bases between. CDR1 MNHEY and CDR2 SVGAGI come from the germline V gene. CDR3 coding DNA: TGTGCCAGCAGCCTCGGTTATGAGCAGTTCTTC. Translating gives CASSLGYEQFF.

This clone has just one count. This chain links TRBV5-8 with TRBJ1-6, with TRBD1 as a possible D gene (6 bases). This CDR3 has 13 residues. The germline V gene encodes CDR1 SGHTS and CDR2 YDEGEE. Trimming shortened V by 0 bases and J by 12 bases, and 10 bases separated the two germline ends. The CDR3 loop reads CASSLGRGEPLHF. The CDR3 DNA reads as TGTGCCAGCAGCTTGGGCAGGGGCGAACCCCTCCACTTT.

This clone appeared once. The rearrangement links TRBV24-1 to TRBJ2-1; 8 bases line up with TRBD2. CDR3 length: 16 residues. The germline CDR1 and CDR2 sequences are KGHDR and SFDVKD. V gave up 10 bases and J gave up 0 bases; unmatched junction bases: 10. For the CDR3, the DNA is TGTGCCACTGAAAGGACTAGCAGTTTCTCCTACAATGAGCAGTTCTTC. Its translation: CATERTSSFSYNEQFF.

This chain uses TRBV5-1 with TRBJ2-7; weak D call: TRBD2 (6 bases). Trimming stripped 0 bases from V and 2 bases from J, with 15 bases between. Germline V gives CDR1 SGHRS, CDR2 YFSETQ. The CDR3 is 16 amino acids. The CDR3 coding sequence is TGCGCCAGCAGCTTGGACTCAGGCGGGACCGCCTACGAGCAGTACTTC. Amino acids: CASSLDSGGTAYEQYF.

The gene calls are TRBV6-2 or TRBV6-3 and TRBJ1-5; D not resolved. From germline, CDR1 is MNHEY and CDR2 SVGEGT. Trimming pared 5 bases from V and 4 bases from J, leaving 21 bases between. The CDR3 contains 17 residues. The CDR3 here is CASSHDAAGLRNQPQHF. The CDR3 bases are TGTGCCAGCAGTCACGACGCAGCGGGGTTGAGGAATCAGCCCCAGCATTTT.

The V gene is TRBV7-9, the J gene TRBJ1-5, with D uncertain. Trimming stripped 6 bases from V and 7 bases from J, with 16 bases between. The CDR3 spans 14 residues. CDR1 and CDR2 from the germline V gene are SEHNR and FQNEAQ (reference sequence). In DNA, the CDR3 is TGTGCCAGCAGTCCGGGGAGGTTCGGGCAGCCCCAGCATTTT. Its protein is CASSPGRFGQPQHF. Complete variable domain (other parts from reference TRBV7-9 and TRBJ1-5): DTGVSQNPRHKITKRGQNVTFRCDPISEHNRLYWYRQTLGQGPEFLTYFQNEAQLEKSRLLSDRFSAERPKGSFSTLEIQRTEQGDSAMYLCASSPGRFGQPQHFGDGTRLSIL.

This chain joins TRBV7-3 and TRBJ2-2; 11 bases map to TRBD2. V gave up 5 bases and J gave up 4 bases; unmatched junction bases: 9. CDR3 length: 17 residues. In germline, CDR1 is SGHTA, CDR2 FQGTGA. The CDR3 is CASSPGASGRSTGELFF. The CDR3 nucleotides read TGTGCCAGCAGCCCTGGGGCTAGCGGGAGGTCCACCGGGGAGCTGTTTTTT.

The chain is built from TRBV4-2 and TRBJ1-5; a possible D gene is TRBD1 (5 bases). V dropped 3 bases and J dropped 1 base, with 10 bases sitting between them. This CDR3 has 15 amino acids. Per germline, CDR1 LGHNA and CDR2 YNFKEQ. The CDR3 is CASSHVRASNQPQHF. CDR3 DNA: TGTGCCAGCAGCCATGTCAGGGCAAGCAATCAGCCCCAGCATTTT.

This chain joins TRBV9 and TRBJ1-2; no firm D call. CDR1 and CDR2 from the germline V gene are SGDLS and YYNGEE. This CDR3 region has 19 residues. V was pared by 0 bases and J by 4 bases, with 25 bases between. The DNA for the CDR3 is TGTGCCAGCAGCGTAGCTCATGCCCCTTCGACGGGCTCTGGCTATGGCTACACCTTC. It encodes CASSVAHAPSTGSGYGYTF.

This sequence joins TRBV19 and TRBJ1-1; maybe TRBD1 (6 bases). The CDR3 length is 15 residues. V was shortened by 2 bases and J by 1 base, with 11 bases between the two germline ends. Germline assignment: CDR1 LNHDA and CDR2 SQIVND (reference sequence). The CDR3 DNA sequence: TGTGCCAGTAGTATAACGGGGGCCGGGAACACTGAAGCTTTCTTT. It is translated as CASSITGAGNTEAFF.